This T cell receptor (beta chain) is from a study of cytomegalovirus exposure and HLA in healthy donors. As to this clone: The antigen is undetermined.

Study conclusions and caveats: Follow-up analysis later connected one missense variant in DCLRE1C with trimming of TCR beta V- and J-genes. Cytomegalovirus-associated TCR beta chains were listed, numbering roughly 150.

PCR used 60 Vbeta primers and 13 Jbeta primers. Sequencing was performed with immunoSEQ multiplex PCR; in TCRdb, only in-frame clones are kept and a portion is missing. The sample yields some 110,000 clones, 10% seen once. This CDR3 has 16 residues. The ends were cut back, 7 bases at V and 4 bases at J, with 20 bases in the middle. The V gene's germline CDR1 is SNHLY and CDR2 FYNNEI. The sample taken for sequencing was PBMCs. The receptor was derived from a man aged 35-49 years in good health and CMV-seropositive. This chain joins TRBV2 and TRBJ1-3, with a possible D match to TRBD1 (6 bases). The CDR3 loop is CASTASGAPRGNTIYF. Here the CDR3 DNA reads TGTGCCAGCACGGCCTCAGGGGCCCCTAGGGGAAACACCATATATTTT.